The next 17 T cell receptor beta chains were all read from a single sample in a study of blood T cell repertoires in COVID-19 (dated by TCRdb to 2019 to 2021). The library was generated by the immunoSEQ multiplex PCR assay. Entries here come from immuneACCESS through TCRdb and include only in-frame sequences with V and J called. Some clones fail to appear in such tables; in the studies checked, an unresolved V gene covers under half of the shortfall, and the cause of the remainder is unknown. The sample table records more than 300,000 clones; about 90% of these occur just once. About 6% of the sample is taken by the ten largest. The specimen was PBMCs or T cells enriched from blood (not recorded which). The receptor set was obtained from a woman in her twenties or thirties who had recovered from COVID-19.

The gene calls are TRBV29-1 and TRBJ2-2, with TRBD1 identical over 7 bases. The CDR3 sequence is 15 residues long. Germline V gives CDR1 SQVTM, CDR2 ANQGSEA. With V trimmed by 7 bases and J by 2 bases, 10 bases remained unmatched. The CDR3 sequence is CSAERQGTNTGELFF. CDR3 bases: TGCAGCGCGGAGCGACAGGGAACCAACACCGGGGAGCTGTTTTTT.

This chain joins TRBV23-1 and TRBJ1-6; TRBD1 matches 8 bases. TRBV23-1 is treated as an ORF (open reading frame) with a function not yet certain. V lost 10 bases, J lost 9 bases, and 8 bases stayed unmatched. The CDR3 loop spans 13 amino acids. The CDR3 loop reads CANRRDRLSPLHF. In DNA, the CDR3 is TGCGCCAACCGCCGGGACAGGCTTTCACCCCTCCACTTT.

The rearrangement links TRBV7-2 to TRBJ2-7; D not resolved. The CDR3 length is 16 residues. The V gene's germline CDR1 is SGHTA and CDR2 FQGNSA. V lost 3 bases, J lost 6 bases, and 21 bases lay in between. CDR3 loop: CASSLSAANFPLEQYF. DNA of the CDR3: TGTGCCAGCAGCTTGTCCGCGGCGAATTTTCCCCTCGAGCAGTACTTC.

The gene calls are TRBV7-8 and TRBJ2-3, with 11 bases aligning to TRBD2. CDR3 length equals 15 residues. The junction had 10 bases not matched to a gene; V was cut back by 5 bases and J by 9 bases. From germline, CDR1 is SGHVS and CDR2 FQNEAQ. This CDR3 is CASSPLAGEGGTQYF. CDR3 DNA: TGTGCCAGCAGCCCACTAGCGGGGGAAGGTGGGACGCAGTATTTT. Variable domain in full (rest from reference TRBV7-8 and TRBJ2-3): GAGVSQSPRYKVAKRGQDVALRCDPISGHVSLFWYQQALGQGPEFLTYFQNEAQLDKSGLPSDRFFAERPEGSVSTLKIQRTQQEDSAVYLCASSPLAGEGGTQYFGPGTRLTVL.

The chain links TRBV5-1 to TRBJ1-1, with D tentatively TRBD1 (5 bases). The CDR3 length is 16 residues. Trimming removed 0 bases at V and 0 bases at J, with 12 bases between. CDR1 SGHRS and CDR2 YFSETQ come from the germline V gene. For the CDR3, the DNA is TGCGCCAGCAGCTTGGCCGGGTTACAGGTGAACACTGAAGCTTTCTTT. It is translated as CASSLAGLQVNTEAFF. The full variable domain, its missing parts supplied by reference TRBV5-1 and TRBJ1-1, is KAGVTQTPRYLIKTRGQQVTLSCSPISGHRSVSWYQQTPGQGLQFLFEYFSETQRNKGNFPGRFSGRQFSNSRSEMNVSTLELGDSALYLCASSLAGLQVNTEAFFGQGTRLTVV.

The chain couples TRBV6-5 to TRBJ1-2, with D maybe TRBD1 (6 bases). Germline V lookup: CDR1 MNHEY, CDR2 SVGAGI. V lost 7 bases to trimming and J lost 5 bases, with 17 bases between them. This CDR3 is built from 14 residues. DNA for the CDR3: TGTGCCAGCAACTACAGGGCGGACAAATATGGCTACACCTTC. Protein sequence: CASNYRADKYGYTF.

The chain combines TRBV6-1 with TRBJ1-1, with D hard to call. Germline values: CDR1 MNHNS, CDR2 SASEGT. V lost 2 bases, J lost 5 bases, and 12 bases lay in between. The CDR3 sequence is 14 residues long. The CDR3 nucleotides read TGTGCCAGCAGTGAACACAACCTCGGGACTGAAGCTTTCTTT. Translated, it gives CASSEHNLGTEAFF.

This clone was seen a single time. The chain is built from TRBV5-1 and TRBJ1-4; 7 nucleotides line up with TRBD1. From germline, CDR1 is SGHRS and CDR2 YFSETQ. Losses at the gene ends were 4 bases for V and 8 bases for J; bases not matched to a gene: 5. The CDR3 is made up of 13 amino acids. In DNA, the CDR3 is TGCGCCAGCAGCCGCGAGACAGGGGAAAAACTGTTTTTT. This codes for CASSRETGEKLFF.

The rearrangement links TRBV7-9 to TRBJ1-6, with 12 bases matching TRBD1. Trimming cost V 3 bases and J 9 bases; bases outside gene matches: 9. Germline CDR1 reads SEHNR; CDR2 reads FQNEAQ (reference sequence). This CDR3 comprises 17 residues. Here the CDR3 DNA reads TGTGCCAGCAGCTTCTCCGGTGGGACAGGGGGCGTTTCACCCCTCCACTTT. This encodes CASSFSGGTGGVSPLHF.

V is TRBV5-6 and J is TRBJ2-5; 9 bases align to TRBD1. J lost 3 bases, V lost 1 base, and 7 bases had no gene match. Germline CDR1 is SGHDT and CDR2 is YYEEEE. The CDR3 totals 16 residues. The CDR3 protein is CASSLTGGARKETQYF. The CDR3 DNA follows: TGTGCCAGCAGCTTGACAGGGGGCGCTAGGAAAGAGACCCAGTACTTC.

The rearrangement uses TRBV30 and TRBJ2-5; 7 positions match TRBD1. In germline, CDR1 is GTSNPN, CDR2 SVGIG (reference sequence). Trimming cost V 8 bases and J 6 bases; bases outside gene matches: 6. The CDR3 runs to 11 residues. Here the CDR3 reads CAARQGQTQYF. CDR3 DNA: TGTGCCGCAAGACAGGGCCAGACCCAGTACTTC.

V gene TRBV9 combines with J gene TRBJ2-3; 7 bases agree with TRBD2. CDR1 is SGDLS, CDR2 YYNGEE, per germline. After removal of 3 bases from V and 6 bases from J, the junction contained 13 bases not matched to a gene. This CDR3 comprises 16 residues. The CDR3 here is CASSARLAGGFDTQYF. CDR3 bases: TGTGCCAGCAGCGCCCGACTAGCCGGGGGATTTGATACGCAGTATTTT.

The rearrangement links TRBV7-9 to TRBJ1-5; 7 bases map to TRBD1. The germline V gene encodes CDR1 SEHNR and CDR2 FQNEAQ (reference sequence). This CDR3 has 16 amino acids. Trimming cost V 3 bases and J 6 bases; bases outside gene matches: 11. The CDR3 DNA reads TGTGCCAGCAGCTTCGCCGGCAACAGGGGATCTCAGCCCCAGCATTTT. It yields the protein CASSFAGNRGSQPQHF.

V usage is TRBV19 and J usage is TRBJ1-2; D call uncertain. The V end lost 8 bases, the J end lost 1 base, and 5 bases lay between the germline ends. The CDR3 length is 11 residues. CDR1 is LNHDA and CDR2 is SQIVND in the germline V gene (reference sequence). The CDR3 loop is CASGLNYGYTF. The CDR3 DNA reads TGTGCCAGTGGACTTAACTATGGCTACACCTTC.

This chain links TRBV15 with TRBJ1-1; D is perhaps TRBD1 (6 bases). This CDR3 has 13 residues. The ends were cut back, 2 bases at V and 8 bases at J, with 12 bases in the middle. Germline lookup yields CDR1 LNHNV and CDR2 YYDKDF (reference sequence). The CDR3 region is CATSRTGSGEAFF. The CDR3 nucleotides are TGTGCCACCAGCAGAACAGGGTCGGGCGAAGCTTTCTTT.

This rearrangement joins TRBV7-2 to TRBJ1-6, with TRBD1 matching 12 bases. J lost 0 bases, V lost 4 bases, and 7 bases had no gene match. CDR3 length: 19 amino acids. Looked up from germline, CDR1 is SGHTA and CDR2 is FQGNSA. CDR3 bases: TGTGCCAGCAGCTCAGTCGGGGGACAGGGGGCCTCCTATAATTCACCCCTCCACTTT. This gives the protein CASSSVGGQGASYNSPLHF.

This clone came up a few times. V and J are TRBV28 and TRBJ1-6; TRBD1 agrees at 9 bases. V was pared by 4 bases and J by 9 bases, with 4 bases of the junction left unmatched. Germline values: CDR1 MDHEN, CDR2 SYDVKM. The CDR3 consists of 14 residues. CDR3 residues: CASSSRTGASPLHF. CDR3 nucleotides: TGTGCCAGCAGTTCACGGACAGGGGCTTCACCCCTCCACTTT.